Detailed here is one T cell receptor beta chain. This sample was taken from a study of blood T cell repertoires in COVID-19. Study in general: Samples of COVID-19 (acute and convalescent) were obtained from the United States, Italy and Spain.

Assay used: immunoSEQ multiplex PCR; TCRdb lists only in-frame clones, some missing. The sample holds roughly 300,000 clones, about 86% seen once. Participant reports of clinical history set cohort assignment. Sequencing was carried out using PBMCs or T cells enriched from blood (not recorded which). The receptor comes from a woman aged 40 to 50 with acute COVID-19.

The DNA for the CDR3 is TGTGCCAGCAGCCCCGGGACAGGGTTCGCGAACACCGGGGAGCTGTTTTTT. This sequence encodes CASSPGTGFANTGELFF. This rearrangement joins TRBV5-6 to TRBJ2-2; 9 bases are shared with TRBD1. Germline CDR1 is SGHDT and CDR2 is YYEEEE. The V segment lost 4 bases and the J segment 0 bases; nucleotides outside the gene matches: 7. This CDR3 has 17 amino acids.